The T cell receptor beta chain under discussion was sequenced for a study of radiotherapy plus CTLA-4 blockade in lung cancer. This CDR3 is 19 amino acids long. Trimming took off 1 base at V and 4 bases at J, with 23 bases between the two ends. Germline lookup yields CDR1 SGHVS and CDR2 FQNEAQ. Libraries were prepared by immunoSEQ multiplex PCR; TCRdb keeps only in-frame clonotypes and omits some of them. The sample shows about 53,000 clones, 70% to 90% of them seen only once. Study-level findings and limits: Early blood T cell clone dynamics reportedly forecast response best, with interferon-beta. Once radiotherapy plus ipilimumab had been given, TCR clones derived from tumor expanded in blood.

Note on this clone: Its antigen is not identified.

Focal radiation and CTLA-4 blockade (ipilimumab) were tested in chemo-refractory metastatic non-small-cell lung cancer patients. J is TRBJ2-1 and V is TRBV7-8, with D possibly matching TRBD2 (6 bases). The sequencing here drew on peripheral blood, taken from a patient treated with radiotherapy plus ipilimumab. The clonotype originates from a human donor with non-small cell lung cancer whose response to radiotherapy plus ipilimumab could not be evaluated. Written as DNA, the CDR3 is TGTGCCAGCAGCTTAGTAGTGGGTCTGGGGGGAGTAAGATACAATGAGCAGTTCTTC. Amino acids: CASSLVVGLGGVRYNEQFF.